The clone carrying this TCR beta chain was counted many times. What it binds is not known. V was trimmed by 6 bases and J by 10 bases, leaving 13 bases between them. CDR3 size: 12 residues. Per germline, CDR1 SNHLY and CDR2 FYNNEI. The repertoire came from unfractionated whole blood and reflected all unsorted peripheral T cells. The data originate from a study of HIV-infected patients and healthy controls. Study-wide points: CMV-associated CDR3s mostly grew nonsignificantly during therapy, while HIV-associated CDR3s declined significantly. Healthy controls shared more CDR3 sequences between individuals than HIV-infected patients did. Significantly higher mean Gini indices appeared in HIV-infected repertoires, possibly reflecting oligoclonality.

500 ng RNA was reverse transcribed with alpha and beta constant-region primers. Alpha and beta chain libraries were made separately by chain-specific third strand synthesis with multiplexing indices. Two random hexamers, added before amplification and joined, formed each molecule's 12-nucleotide barcode. TCRdb processed the 5' RACE reads anew with MiXCR; each CDR3 protein has one entry. The data show over 15,000 distinct CDR3 sequences, 6% to 9% seen once. The chain combines TRBV2 with TRBJ2-4; perhaps TRBD1 as D (6 bases). This TCR derives from an adult in good health. Source material: blood. CDR3 in amino acids: CASRQGYGIQYF. CDR3 nucleotides: TGTGCCAGCAGACAGGGATACGGTATTCAGTACTTC.